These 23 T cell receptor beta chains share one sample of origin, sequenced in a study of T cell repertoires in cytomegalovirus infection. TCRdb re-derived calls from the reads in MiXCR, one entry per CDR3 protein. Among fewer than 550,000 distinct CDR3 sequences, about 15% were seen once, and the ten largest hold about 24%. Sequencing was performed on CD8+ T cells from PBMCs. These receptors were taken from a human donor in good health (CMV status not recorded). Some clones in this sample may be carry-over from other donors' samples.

As DNA, the CDR3 is TGCAGTGCTAGAGATTTTGCGGGAATAGCCTACAATGAGCAGTTCTTC. It yields the protein CSARDFAGIAYNEQFF. J is TRBJ2-1 and V is TRBV20-1; a weak D match, TRBD2 (6 bases). Trimming removed 0 bases from V and 2 bases from J, with 14 bases in between. Germline assignment: CDR1 DFQATT and CDR2 SNEGSKA (reference sequence). This CDR3 has 16 amino acids.

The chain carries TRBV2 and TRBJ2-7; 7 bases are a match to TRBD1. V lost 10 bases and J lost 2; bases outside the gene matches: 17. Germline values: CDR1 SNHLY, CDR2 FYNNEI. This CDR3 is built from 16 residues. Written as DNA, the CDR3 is TGTGCCACCTCCCCCCGACAGGGAACCACCGCCTACGAGCAGTACTTC. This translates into CATSPRQGTTAYEQYF.

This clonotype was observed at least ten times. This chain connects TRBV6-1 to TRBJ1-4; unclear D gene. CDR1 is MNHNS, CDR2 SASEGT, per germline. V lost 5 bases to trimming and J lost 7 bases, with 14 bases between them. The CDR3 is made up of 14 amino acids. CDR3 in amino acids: CASSPIGLGEKLFF. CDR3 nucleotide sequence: TGTGCCAGCAGTCCAATTGGACTGGGTGAAAAACTGTTTTTT.

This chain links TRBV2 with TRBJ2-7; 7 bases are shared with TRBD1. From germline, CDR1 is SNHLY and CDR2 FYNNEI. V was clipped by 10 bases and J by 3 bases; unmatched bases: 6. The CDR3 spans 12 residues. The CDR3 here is CATEGQNYEQYF. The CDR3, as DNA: TGTGCCACCGAGGGACAGAACTACGAGCAGTACTTC.

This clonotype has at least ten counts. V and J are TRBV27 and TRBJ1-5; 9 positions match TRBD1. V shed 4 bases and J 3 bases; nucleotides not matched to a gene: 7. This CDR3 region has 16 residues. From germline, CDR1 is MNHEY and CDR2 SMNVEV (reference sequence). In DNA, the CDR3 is TGTGCCAGCAGTTCCTGGGGACAGGGCAACAATCAGCCCCAGCATTTT. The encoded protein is CASSSWGQGNNQPQHF.

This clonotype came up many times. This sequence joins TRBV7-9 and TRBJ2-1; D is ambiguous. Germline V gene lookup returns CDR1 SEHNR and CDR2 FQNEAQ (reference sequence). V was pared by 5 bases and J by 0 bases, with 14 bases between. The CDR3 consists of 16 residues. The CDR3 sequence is CASSPSTDRSYNEQFF. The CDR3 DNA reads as TGTGCCAGCAGCCCATCGACTGACCGCTCCTACAATGAGCAGTTCTTC.

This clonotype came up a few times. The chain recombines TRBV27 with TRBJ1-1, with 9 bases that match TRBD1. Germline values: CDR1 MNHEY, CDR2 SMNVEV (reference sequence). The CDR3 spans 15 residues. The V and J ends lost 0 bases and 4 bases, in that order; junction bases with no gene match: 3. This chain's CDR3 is CASSLSGTGRTEAFF. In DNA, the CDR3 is TGTGCCAGCAGTTTATCCGGGACAGGGCGCACTGAAGCTTTCTTT.

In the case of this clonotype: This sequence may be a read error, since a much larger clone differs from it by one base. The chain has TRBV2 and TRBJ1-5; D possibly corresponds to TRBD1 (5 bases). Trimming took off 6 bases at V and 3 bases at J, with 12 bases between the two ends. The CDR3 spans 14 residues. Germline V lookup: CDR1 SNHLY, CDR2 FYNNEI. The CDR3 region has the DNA TGTGCCAGCAGACTACGGGGCTCCAATCAGCCCCAGCATTTT. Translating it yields CASRLRGSNQPQHF.

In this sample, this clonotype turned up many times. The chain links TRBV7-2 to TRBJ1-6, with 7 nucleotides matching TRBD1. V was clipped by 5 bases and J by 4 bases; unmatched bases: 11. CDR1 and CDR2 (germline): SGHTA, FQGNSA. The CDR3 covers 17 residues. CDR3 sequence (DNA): TGTGCCAGCAGCACCCGGCGCAGGGACAGTTATAATTCACCCCTCCACTTT. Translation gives CASSTRRRDSYNSPLHF.

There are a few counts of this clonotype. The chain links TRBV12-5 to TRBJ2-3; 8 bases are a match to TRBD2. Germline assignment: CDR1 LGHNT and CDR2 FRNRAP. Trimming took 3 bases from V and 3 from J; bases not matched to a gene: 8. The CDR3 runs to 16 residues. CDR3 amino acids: CASGFSSGGPTDTQYF. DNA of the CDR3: TGTGCTAGTGGTTTCTCGTCGGGAGGGCCAACAGATACGCAGTATTTT.

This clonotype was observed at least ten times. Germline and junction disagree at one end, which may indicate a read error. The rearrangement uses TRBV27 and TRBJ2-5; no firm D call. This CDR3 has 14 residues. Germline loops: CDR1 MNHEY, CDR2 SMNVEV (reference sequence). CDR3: CASSLSRNQETQYF. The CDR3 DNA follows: TGTGCCAGCAGTCTATCCAGAAACCAAGAGACCCAGTACTTC.

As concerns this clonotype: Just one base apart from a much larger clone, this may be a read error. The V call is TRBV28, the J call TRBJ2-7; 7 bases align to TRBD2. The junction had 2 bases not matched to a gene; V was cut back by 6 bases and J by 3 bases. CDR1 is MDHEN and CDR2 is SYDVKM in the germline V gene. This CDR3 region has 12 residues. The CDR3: CASRAGCYEQYF. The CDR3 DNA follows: TGTGCCAGCAGAGCGGGATGCTACGAGCAGTACTTC.

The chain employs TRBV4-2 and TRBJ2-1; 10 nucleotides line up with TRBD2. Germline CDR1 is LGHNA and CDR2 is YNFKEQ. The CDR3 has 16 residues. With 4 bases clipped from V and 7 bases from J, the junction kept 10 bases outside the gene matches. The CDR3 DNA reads TGTGCCAGCAGCCCCTGGGCCAGCGGGGGGGCGAATGAGCAGTTCTTC. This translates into CASSPWASGGANEQFF.

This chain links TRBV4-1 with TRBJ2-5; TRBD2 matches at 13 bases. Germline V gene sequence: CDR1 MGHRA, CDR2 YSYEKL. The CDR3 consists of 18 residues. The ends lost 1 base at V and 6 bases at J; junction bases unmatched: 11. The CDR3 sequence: CASSQVYSGTSGVKTQYF. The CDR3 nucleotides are TGCGCCAGCAGCCAAGTGTATTCTGGGACTAGCGGGGTGAAGACCCAGTACTTC.

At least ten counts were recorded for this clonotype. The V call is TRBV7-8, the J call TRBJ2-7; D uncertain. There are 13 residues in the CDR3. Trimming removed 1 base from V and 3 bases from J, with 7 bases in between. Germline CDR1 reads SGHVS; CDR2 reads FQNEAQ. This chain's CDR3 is CASSLVLDYEQYF. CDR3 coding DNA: TGTGCCAGCAGCTTAGTTCTCGACTACGAGCAGTACTTC.

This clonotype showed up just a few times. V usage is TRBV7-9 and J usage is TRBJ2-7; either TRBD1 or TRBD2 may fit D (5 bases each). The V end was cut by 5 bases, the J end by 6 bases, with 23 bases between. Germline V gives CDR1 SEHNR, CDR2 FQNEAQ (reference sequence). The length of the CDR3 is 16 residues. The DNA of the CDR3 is TGTGCCAGCAGCCCCTGGGGCGGCGGGTCGAAGGGCGAGCAGTACTTC. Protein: CASSPWGGGSKGEQYF. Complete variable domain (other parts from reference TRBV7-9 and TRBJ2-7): DTGVSQNPRHKITKRGQNVTFRCDPISEHNRLYWYRQTLGQGPEFLTYFQNEAQLEKSRLLSDRFSAERPKGSFSTLEIQRTEQGDSAMYLCASSPWGGGSKGEQYFGPGTRLTVT.

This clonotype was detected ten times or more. CDR3 DNA sequence: TGTGCCAGCAGGTCCCGGGACAGGGGAATGGGAGGCTACACCTTC. It translates to CASRSRDRGMGGYTF. V is TRBV2 and J is TRBJ1-2; TRBD1 agrees at 10 bases. This CDR3 has 15 residues. The germline gives CDR1 SNHLY, CDR2 FYNNEI. The trim removed 6 bases at V and 8 bases at J, leaving 12 bases unmatched.

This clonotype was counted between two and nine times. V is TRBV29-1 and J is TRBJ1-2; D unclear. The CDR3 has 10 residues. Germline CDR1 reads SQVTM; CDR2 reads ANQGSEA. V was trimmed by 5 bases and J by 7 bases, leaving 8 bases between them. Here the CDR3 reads CSVYRTGYTF. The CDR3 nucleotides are TGCAGCGTTTATCGGACTGGCTACACCTTC.

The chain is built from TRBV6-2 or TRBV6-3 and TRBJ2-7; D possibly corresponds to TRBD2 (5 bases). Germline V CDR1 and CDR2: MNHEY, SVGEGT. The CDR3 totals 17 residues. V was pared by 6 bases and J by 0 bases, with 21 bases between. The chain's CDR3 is CASRPVAIARNSYEQYF. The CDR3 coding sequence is TGTGCCAGCAGGCCTGTGGCGATAGCGCGCAACTCCTACGAGCAGTACTTC.

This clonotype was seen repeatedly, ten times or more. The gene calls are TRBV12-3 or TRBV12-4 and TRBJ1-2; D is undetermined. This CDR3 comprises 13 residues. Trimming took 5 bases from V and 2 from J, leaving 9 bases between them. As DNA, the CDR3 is TGTGCCAGCAGTATAGACCCAAACTATGGCTACACCTTC. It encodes CASSIDPNYGYTF.

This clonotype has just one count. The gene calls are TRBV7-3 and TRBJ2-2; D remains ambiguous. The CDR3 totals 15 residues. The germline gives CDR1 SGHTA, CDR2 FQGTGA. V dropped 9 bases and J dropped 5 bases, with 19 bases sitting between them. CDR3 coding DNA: TGTGCCAGAAGCGACCTGGGCGGTAGAACCGGGGAGCTGTTTTTT. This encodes CARSDLGGRTGELFF.

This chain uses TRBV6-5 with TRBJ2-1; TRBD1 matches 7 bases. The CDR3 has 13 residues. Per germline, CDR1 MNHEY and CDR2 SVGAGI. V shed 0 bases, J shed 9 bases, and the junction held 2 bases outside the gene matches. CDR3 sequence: CASSYSNRGEQFF. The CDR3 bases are TGTGCCAGCAGTTACTCAAACAGGGGTGAGCAGTTCTTC.

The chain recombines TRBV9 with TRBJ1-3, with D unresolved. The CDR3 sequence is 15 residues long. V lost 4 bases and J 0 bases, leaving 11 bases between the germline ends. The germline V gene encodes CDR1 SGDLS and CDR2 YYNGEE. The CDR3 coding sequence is TGTGCCAGCAGCAAGGAGGTGGGCTCTGGAAACACCATATATTTT. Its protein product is CASSKEVGSGNTIYF.